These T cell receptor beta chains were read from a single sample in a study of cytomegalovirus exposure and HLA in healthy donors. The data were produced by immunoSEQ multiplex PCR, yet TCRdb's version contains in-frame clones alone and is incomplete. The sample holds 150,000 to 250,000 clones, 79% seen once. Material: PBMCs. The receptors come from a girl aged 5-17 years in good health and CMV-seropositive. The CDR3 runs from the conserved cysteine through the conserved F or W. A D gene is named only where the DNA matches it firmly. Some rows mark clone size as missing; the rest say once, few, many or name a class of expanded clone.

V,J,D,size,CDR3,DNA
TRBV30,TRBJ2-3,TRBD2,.,CAWSPPTSGPDTQYF,TGTGCCTGGAGCCCTCCGACTAGCGGGCCAGATACGCAGTATTTT
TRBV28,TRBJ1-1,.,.,CASSVDFNTEAFF,TGTGCCAGCAGTGTCGACTTTAACACTGAAGCTTTCTTT
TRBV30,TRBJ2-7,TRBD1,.,CAWTGGAWQYF,TGTGCCTGGACAGGGGGCGCATGGCAGTACTTC
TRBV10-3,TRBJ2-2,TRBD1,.,CAISPRTGGTGELFF,TGTGCCATCAGTCCCCGGACAGGGGGGACCGGGGAGCTGTTTTTT
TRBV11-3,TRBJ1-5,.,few,CASSLVVWRMLHQPQHF,TGTGCCAGCAGCTTAGTAGTTTGGCGGATGCTCCATCAGCCCCAGCATTTT
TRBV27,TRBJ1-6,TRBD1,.,CASSTTTGGFSPLHF,TGTGCCAGCAGCACCACGACAGGGGGCTTTTCACCCCTCCACTTT
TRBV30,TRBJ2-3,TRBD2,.,CATGLAATDTQYF,TGTGCCACCGGACTAGCGGCCACAGATACGCAGTATTTT
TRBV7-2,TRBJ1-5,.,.,CASSSYGDNQPQHF,TGTGCCAGCAGCTCCTACGGGGACAATCAGCCCCAGCATTTT
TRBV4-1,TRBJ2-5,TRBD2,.,CASSQWTSGGAQETQYF,TGCGCCAGCAGCCAATGGACTAGCGGGGGAGCACAAGAGACCCAGTACTTC
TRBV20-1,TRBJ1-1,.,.,CSARAEAFF,TGCAGTGCGCGGGCGGAAGCTTTCTTT
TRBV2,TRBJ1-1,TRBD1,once,CASRLTGEAFF,TGTGCCAGCAGATTGACAGGGGAAGCTTTCTTT
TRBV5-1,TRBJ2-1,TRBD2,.,CASSGTSGQDEQFF,TGCGCCAGCAGCGGGACTAGCGGGCAGGATGAGCAGTTCTTC
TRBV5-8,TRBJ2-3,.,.,CASSLGGVGTDTQYF,TGTGCCAGCAGCTTGGGGGGGGTCGGCACAGATACGCAGTATTTT
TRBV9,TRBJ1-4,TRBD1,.,CASSPWDRGTNEKLFF,TGTGCCAGCAGCCCGTGGGACAGGGGGACTAATGAAAAACTGTTTTTT
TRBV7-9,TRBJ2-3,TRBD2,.,CASSAFPAGGGIGTQYF,TGTGCCAGCAGCGCCTTTCCAGCGGGGGGCGGAATTGGTACGCAGTATTTT
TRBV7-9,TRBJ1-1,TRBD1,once,CASSLANQGVAEAFF,TGTGCCAGCAGCTTAGCGAACCAGGGGGTGGCTGAAGCTTTCTTT
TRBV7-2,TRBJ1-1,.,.,CASSLEAGANTEAFF,TGTGCCAGCAGCTTAGAGGCTGGGGCTAACACTGAAGCTTTCTTT
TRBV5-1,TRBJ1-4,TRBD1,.,CASSLLGQGSTTNEKLFF,TGCGCCAGCAGCCTTTTGGGACAGGGGAGTACAACTAATGAAAAACTGTTTTTT
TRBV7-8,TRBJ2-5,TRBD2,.,CASSLTGTSGGKETQYF,TGTGCCAGCAGCTTAACCGGGACTAGCGGGGGGAAAGAGACCCAGTACTTC
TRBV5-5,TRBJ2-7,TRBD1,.,CASSTGTVIYEQYF,TGTGCCAGCAGCACCGGGACAGTCATCTACGAGCAGTACTTC
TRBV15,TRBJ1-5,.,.,CATSRDHDRYSNQPQHF,TGTGCCACCAGCAGAGATCACGACAGATATAGCAATCAGCCCCAGCATTTT
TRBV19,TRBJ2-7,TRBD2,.,CASSISTLAGGFYEQYF,TGTGCCAGTAGTATATCGACCCTAGCGGGGGGATTCTACGAGCAGTACTTC
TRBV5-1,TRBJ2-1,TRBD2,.,CASSLATTSGNNEQFF,TGCGCCAGCAGCTTGGCCACGACTAGCGGAAACAATGAGCAGTTCTTC
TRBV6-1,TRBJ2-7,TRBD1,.,CASSGRDRGRLYLF,TGTGCCAGCAGTGGCCGGGACAGGGGGCGCCTATATCTCTTC
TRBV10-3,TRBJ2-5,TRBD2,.,CATRGLAGETQYF,TGTGCCACCCGGGGACTAGCGGGAGAGACCCAGTACTTC
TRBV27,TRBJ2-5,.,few,CASSPRLLETQYF,TGTGCCAGCAGCCCCAGGTTATTGGAGACCCAGTACTTC
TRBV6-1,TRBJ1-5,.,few,CANSRDGDQPQHF,TGTGCCAATTCGCGGGACGGAGATCAGCCCCAGCATTTT
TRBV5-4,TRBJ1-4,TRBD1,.,CASSLGQGGYEKLFF,TGTGCCAGCAGCTTGGGACAGGGAGGTTATGAAAAACTGTTTTTT
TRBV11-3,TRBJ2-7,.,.,CASSLDTYEQYF,TGTGCCAGCAGCTTAGATACCTACGAGCAGTACTTC
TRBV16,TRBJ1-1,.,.,CASSQWGSVIVFTEAFF,TGTGCCAGCAGCCAATGGGGCAGTGTGATAGTTTTCACTGAAGCTTTCTTT
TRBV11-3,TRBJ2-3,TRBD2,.,CASSLDGGGTDTQYF,TGTGCCAGCAGCTTAGACGGGGGGGGGACAGATACGCAGTATTTT
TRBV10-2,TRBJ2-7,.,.,CASRSSSLAEQYF,TGCGCCAGCAGGTCTAGTTCCCTGGCTGAGCAGTACTTC
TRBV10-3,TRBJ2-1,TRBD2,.,CAISEPGLAGGNNEQFF,TGTGCCATCAGTGAGCCGGGACTAGCGGGGGGGAACAATGAGCAGTTCTTC
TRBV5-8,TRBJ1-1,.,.,CASIQAGTEAFF,TGTGCCAGCATCCAGGCGGGCACTGAAGCTTTCTTT
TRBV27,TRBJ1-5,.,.,CASSLTGWVDSNQPQHF,TGTGCCAGCAGTTTGACGGGGTGGGTCGATAGCAATCAGCCCCAGCATTTT
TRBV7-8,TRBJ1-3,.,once,CASSFLTVADTIYF,TGTGCCAGCAGCTTCTTGACAGTCGCGGACACCATATATTTT
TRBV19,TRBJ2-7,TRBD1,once,CASSMGFAGGYEQYF,TGTGCCAGTAGTATGGGGTTTGCAGGGGGCTACGAGCAGTACTTC
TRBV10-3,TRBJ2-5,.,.,CAARDTAQETQYF,TGTGCCGCCAGGGACACCGCCCAAGAGACCCAGTACTTC
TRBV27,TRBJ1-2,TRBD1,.,CASSLGTGGIYGYTF,TGTGCCAGCAGTTTAGGGACAGGGGGGATCTATGGCTACACCTTC
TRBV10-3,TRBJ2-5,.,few,CAISESRETQYF,TGTGCCATCAGTGAGTCGAGGGAGACCCAGTACTTC
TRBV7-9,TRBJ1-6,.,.,CASSQGAGISLHF,TGTGCCAGCAGCCAAGGGGCAGGCATCTCCCTCCACTTT
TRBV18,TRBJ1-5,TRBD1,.,CASSPEDRGAYNQPQHF,TGTGCCAGCTCACCCGAAGACAGGGGCGCATACAATCAGCCCCAGCATTTT
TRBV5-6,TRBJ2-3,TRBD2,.,CASSLGLAGYTDTQYF,TGTGCCAGCAGCTTGGGGCTAGCGGGGTACACAGATACGCAGTATTTT